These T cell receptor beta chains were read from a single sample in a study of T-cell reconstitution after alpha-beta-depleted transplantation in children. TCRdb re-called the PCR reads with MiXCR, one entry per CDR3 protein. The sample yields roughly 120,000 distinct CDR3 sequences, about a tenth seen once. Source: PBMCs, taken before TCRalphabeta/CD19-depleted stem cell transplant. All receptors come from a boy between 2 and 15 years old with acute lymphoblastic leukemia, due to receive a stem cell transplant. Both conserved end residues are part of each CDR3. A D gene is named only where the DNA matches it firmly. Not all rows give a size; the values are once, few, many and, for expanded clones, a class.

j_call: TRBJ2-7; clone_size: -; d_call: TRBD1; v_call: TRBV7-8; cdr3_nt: TGTGCCAGCAGCACCAGACAGGGGGCCTACGAGCAGTACTTC; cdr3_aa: CASSTRQGAYEQYF
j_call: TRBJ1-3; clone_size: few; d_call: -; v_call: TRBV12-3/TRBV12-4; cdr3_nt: TGTGCCAGCAGTCCACACACTGGAAACACCATATATTTT; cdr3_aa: CASSPHTGNTIYF
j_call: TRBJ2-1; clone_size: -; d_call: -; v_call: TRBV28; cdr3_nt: TGTGCCAGCAGTTCCCGGAGGGCCCCCTACAATGAGCAGTTCTTC; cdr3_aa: CASSSRRAPYNEQFF
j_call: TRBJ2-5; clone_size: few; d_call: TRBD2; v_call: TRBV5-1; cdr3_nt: TGCGCCAGCAGCGCCAGGACTAGCAGGGAGGAGACCCAGTACTTC; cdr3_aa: CASSARTSREETQYF
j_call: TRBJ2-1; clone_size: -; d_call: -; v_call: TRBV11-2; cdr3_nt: TGTGCCAGCAGCTATCGGACCCCCAGTGAGCAGTTCTTC; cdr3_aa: CASSYRTPSEQFF
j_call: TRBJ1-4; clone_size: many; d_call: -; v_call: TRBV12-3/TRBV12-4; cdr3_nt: TGTGCCAGCAGCCTCGGGACCGCTGGGAAACTGTTTTTT; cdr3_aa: CASSLGTAGKLFF
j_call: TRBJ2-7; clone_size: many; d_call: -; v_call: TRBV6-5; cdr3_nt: TGTGCCAGCAGTTGGACGGACAGAACCTACGAGCAGTACTTC; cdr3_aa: CASSWTDRTYEQYF
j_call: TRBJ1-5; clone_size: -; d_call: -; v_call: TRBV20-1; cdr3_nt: TGCAGTGTTACCCGGGGGCCTCCCGGACAGCCCCAGCATTTT; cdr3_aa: CSVTRGPPGQPQHF
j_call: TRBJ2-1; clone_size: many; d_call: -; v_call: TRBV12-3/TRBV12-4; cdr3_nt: TGTGCCAGCAGTTTAGTGCCCCCTTACTCGGACAATGAGCAGTTCTTC; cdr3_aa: CASSLVPPYSDNEQFF
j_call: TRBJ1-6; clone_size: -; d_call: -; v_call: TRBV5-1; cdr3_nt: TGCGCCAGCAGCGGCCGTTTCGGCAATTCACCCCTCCACTTT; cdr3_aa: CASSGRFGNSPLHF
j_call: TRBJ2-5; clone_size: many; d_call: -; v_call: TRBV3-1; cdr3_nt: TGTGCCAGCAGCCAAGGGAGGGGGGAGACCCAGTACTTC; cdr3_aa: CASSQGRGETQYF
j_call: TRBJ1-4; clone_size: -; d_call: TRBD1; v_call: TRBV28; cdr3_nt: TGTGCCAGCATTGCGGGCCCGGGACAGGCTAATGAAAAACTGTTTTTT; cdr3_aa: CASIAGPGQANEKLFF
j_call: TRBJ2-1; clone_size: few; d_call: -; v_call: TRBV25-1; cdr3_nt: TGTGCCAGCAGTGAATCCGGCGCGAGCTCCTACAATGAGCAGTTCTTC; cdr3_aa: CASSESGASSYNEQFF
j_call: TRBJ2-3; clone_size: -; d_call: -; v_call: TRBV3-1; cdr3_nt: TGTGCCAGCAGCCAAGATAGGGCGACTAGCACAGATACGCAGTATTTT; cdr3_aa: CASSQDRATSTDTQYF
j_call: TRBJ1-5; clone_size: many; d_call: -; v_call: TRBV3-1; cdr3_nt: TGTGCCAGCCTCCGGGACCAGCATTTT; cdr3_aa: CASLRDQHF
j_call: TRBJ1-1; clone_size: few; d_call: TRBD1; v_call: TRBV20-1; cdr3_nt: TGCAGTGCTACCGGGACAGAGAACACTGAAGCTTTCTTT; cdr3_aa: CSATGTENTEAFF
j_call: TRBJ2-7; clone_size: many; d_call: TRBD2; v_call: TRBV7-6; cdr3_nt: TGTGCCAGCAGCTTCTCCGGGACTAGCGGGATAGCCTACGAGCAGTACTTC; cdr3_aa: CASSFSGTSGIAYEQYF
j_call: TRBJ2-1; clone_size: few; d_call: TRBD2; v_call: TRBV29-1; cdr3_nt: TGCAGCGTTACGACTAGCGGATACAATGAGCAGTTCTTC; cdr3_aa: CSVTTSGYNEQFF
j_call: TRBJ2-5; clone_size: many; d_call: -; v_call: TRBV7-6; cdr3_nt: TGTGCCAGCAGCTTAGCGGGAGAGACCCAGTACTTC; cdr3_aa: CASSLAGETQYF
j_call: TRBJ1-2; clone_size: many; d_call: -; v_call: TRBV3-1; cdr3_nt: TGTGCCAGCAGCCCGACTGGCAACTTCGGCTATGGCTACACCTTC; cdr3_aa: CASSPTGNFGYGYTF
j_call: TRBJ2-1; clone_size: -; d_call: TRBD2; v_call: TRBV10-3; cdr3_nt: TGTGCCATCAGTGAAGGAAGTAGCGGGGCCTCGCGTGAGCAGTTCTTC; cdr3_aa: CAISEGSSGASREQFF
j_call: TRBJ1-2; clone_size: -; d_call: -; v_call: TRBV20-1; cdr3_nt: TGCAGTGCTACCTCATCAGGGGATGGCTACACCTTC; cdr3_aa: CSATSSGDGYTF
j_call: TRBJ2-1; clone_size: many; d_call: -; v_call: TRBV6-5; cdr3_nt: TGTGCCAGCAGTTACGGGTCCTCCAGAAATGAGCAGTTCTTC; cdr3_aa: CASSYGSSRNEQFF
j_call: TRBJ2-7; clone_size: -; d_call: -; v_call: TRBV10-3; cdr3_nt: TGTGCCATCAGTGACCTCCCTAGCGACGAGCAGTACTTC; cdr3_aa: CAISDLPSDEQYF
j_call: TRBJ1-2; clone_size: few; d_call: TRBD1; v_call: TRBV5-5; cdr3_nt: TGTGCCAGCAGCTTGGAAGGGACAGACCTTTATGGCTACACCTTC; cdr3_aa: CASSLEGTDLYGYTF
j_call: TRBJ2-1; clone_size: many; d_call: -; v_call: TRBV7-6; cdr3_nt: TGTGCCAGCAGCTTAGGGGTCCCCAATGCTGATAGAGGCTCCTACAATGAGCAGTTCTTC; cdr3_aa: CASSLGVPNADRGSYNEQFF
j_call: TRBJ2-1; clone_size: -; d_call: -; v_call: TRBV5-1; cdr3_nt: TGCGCCAGCAGCTTGTTAAGGACCGTGGGCAATGAGCAGTTCTTC; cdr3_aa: CASSLLRTVGNEQFF
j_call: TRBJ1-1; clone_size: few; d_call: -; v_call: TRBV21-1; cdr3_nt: TGTGCCAGCAGCAAACAAAGTCCGAACACTGAAGCTTTCTTT; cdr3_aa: CASSKQSPNTEAFF
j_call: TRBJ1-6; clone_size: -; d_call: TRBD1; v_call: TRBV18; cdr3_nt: TGTGCCAGCTCACCAAGGTCACAACAGGGGACTTGGTATTCACCCCTCCACTTT; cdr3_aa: CASSPRSQQGTWYSPLHF
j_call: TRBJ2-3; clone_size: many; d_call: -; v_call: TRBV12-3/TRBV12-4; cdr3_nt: TGTGCCAGCAGTATTGCGGTCCGCACAGATACGCAGTATTTT; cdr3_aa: CASSIAVRTDTQYF
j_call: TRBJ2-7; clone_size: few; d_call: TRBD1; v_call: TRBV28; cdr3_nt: TGTGCCAGCGGCCTCCGGGACAGGGGAAACGAGCAGTACTTC; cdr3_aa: CASGLRDRGNEQYF
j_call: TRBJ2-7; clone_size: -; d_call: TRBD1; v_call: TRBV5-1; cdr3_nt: TGCGCCAGCAGCTTTCCCGGGACAGACTCCTACGAGCAGTACTTC; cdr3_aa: CASSFPGTDSYEQYF
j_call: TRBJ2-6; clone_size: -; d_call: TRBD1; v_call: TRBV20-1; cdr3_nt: TGCAGTGCTAGAGGTGGCAGGGGGCCTGGGGCCAACGTCCTGACTTTC; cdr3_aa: CSARGGRGPGANVLTF
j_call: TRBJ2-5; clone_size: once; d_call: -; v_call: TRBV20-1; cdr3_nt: TGCAGTGCTAGAGATCGGGCGGCTACGTCCCAGTACTTC; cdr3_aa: CSARDRAATSQYF
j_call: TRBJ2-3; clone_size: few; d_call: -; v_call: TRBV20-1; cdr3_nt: TGCAGTGCTAGAGATCTCGGGGCGTATACGCAGTATTTT; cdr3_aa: CSARDLGAYTQYF
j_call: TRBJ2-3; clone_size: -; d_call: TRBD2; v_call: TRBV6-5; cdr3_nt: TGTGCCAGCAGTTACCGGACTAGCGGGAGGGGAGATACGCAGTATTTT; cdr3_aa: CASSYRTSGRGDTQYF
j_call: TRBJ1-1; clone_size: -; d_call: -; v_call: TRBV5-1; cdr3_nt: TGCGCCAGCAGCATGTCCAGTCCCAGGACAACTGAAGCTTTCTTT; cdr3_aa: CASSMSSPRTTEAFF
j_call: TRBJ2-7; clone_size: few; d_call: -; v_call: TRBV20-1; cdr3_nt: TGCAGCGGGACTTCGAGCTCCTACGAGCAGTACTTC; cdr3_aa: CSGTSSSYEQYF
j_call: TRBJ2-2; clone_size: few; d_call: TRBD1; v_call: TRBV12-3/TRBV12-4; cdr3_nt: TGTGCCAGCAGATCAGGGGGCACCGGGGAGCTGTTTTTT; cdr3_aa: CASRSGGTGELFF
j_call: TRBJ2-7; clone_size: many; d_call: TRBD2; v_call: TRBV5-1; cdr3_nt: TGCGCCAGCAGTCCCGGGACTAGCGATGCCTACGAGCAGTACTTC; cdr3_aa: CASSPGTSDAYEQYF
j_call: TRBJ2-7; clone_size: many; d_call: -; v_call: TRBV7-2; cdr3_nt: TGTGCCAGCAGCTTCGGAGGGGGGTCCTACGAGCAGTACTTC; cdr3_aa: CASSFGGGSYEQYF
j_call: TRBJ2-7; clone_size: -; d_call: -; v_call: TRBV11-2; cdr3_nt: TGTGCCAGCAGCTTAGTCTTCTTCAGTTCCTACGAGCAGTACTTC; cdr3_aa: CASSLVFFSSYEQYF
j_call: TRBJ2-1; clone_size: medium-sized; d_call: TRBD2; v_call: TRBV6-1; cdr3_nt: TGTGCCAGCAGTGGTCCTAGCGGGCCCTACAATGAGCAGTTCTTC; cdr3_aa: CASSGPSGPYNEQFF
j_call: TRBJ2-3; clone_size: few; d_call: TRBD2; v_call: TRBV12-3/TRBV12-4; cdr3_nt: TGTGCCAGCAGGATGACTAGCTCGAATACGCAGTATTTT; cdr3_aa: CASRMTSSNTQYF
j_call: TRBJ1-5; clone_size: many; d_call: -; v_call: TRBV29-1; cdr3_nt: TGCAGCGTTGGACAGGATAGCAATCAGCCCCAGCATTTT; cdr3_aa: CSVGQDSNQPQHF
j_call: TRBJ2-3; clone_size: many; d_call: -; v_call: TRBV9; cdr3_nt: TGTGTCAGCAGCGTAGGGAGCGAATTGGCAGATACGCAGTATTTT; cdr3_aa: CVSSVGSELADTQYF
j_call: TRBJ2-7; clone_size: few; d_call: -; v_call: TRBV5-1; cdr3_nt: TGCGCCAGCAGCTTGGCGCCGGCCAGTCTCTACGAGCAGTACTTC; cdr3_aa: CASSLAPASLYEQYF
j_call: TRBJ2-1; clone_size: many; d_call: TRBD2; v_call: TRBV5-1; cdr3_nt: TGCGCCAGCAGCTTGGGCCCCGCGTCTAGCGGGATTTACAATGAGCAGTTCTTC; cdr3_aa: CASSLGPASSGIYNEQFF
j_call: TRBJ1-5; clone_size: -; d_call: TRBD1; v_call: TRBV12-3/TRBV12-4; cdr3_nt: TGTGCCCGCAGTACCGGGGACAGAGAAAATCAGCCCCAGCATTTT; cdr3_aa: CARSTGDRENQPQHF
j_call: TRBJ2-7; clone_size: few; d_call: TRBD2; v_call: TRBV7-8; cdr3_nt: TGTGCCAGCAGCCAGCCGGGACTAGCCTACGAGCAGTACTTC; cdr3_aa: CASSQPGLAYEQYF
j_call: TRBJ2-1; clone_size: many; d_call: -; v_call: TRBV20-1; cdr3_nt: TGCAGTGCTAGCCCCGGGGTAGGGGGAGGGCCCTTGTACGGGCAGTTCTTC; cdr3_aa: CSASPGVGGGPLYGQFF
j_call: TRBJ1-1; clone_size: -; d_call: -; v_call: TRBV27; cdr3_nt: TGTGCCAGCAGTTTAGCGGCTGGCACTGAAGCTTTCTTT; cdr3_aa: CASSLAAGTEAFF
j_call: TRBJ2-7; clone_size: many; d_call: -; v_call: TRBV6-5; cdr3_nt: TGTGCCAGCAGCCGAGGTGGGCCCTACGAGCAGTACTTC; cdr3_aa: CASSRGGPYEQYF
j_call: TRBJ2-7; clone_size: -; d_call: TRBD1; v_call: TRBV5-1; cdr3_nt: TGCGCCTGCAGGCCCGGGACAGGGGAATCCTACGAGCAGTACTTC; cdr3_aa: CACRPGTGESYEQYF
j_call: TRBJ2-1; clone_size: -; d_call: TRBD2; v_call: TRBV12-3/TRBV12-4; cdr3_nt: TGTGCCAGCAGTATCAGACAGTTGCCTGCGGGAGTCCCCTACAATGAGCAGTTCTTC; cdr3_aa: CASSIRQLPAGVPYNEQFF